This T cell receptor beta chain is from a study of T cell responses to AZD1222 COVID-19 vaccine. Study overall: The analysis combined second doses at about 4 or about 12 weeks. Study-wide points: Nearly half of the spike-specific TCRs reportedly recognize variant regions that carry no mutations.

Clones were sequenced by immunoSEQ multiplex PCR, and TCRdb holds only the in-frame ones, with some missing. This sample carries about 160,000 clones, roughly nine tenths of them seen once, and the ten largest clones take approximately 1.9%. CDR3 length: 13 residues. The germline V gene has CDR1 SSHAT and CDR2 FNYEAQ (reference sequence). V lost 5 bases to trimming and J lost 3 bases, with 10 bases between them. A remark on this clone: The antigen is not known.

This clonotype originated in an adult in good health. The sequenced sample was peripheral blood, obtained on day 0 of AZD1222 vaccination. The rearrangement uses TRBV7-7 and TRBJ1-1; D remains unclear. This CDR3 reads CASSLGSDTEAFF. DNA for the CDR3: TGTGCCAGCAGCCTCGGTAGTGACACTGAAGCTTTCTTT.